This TCR beta chain came from a study of blood T cell repertoires in COVID-19. About the study: From T cells, B-cell-depleted T cells, or PBMCs came the material, which was cDNA or gDNA.

V lost 4 bases, J lost 7 bases, and 14 bases lay in between. The germline CDR1 and CDR2 sequences are GTSNPN and SVGIG (reference sequence). The CDR3 loop spans 12 amino acids. Some clones are missing from TCRdb's copy, which holds only in-frame ones; the method was immunoSEQ multiplex PCR. The data contain more than 150,000 clones, over 75% of them singletons. The sequencing sample was made of peripheral blood. The origin of this receptor is a woman in her thirties or forties with acute or convalescent COVID-19. The V and J genes are TRBV30 and TRBJ2-7; D possibly corresponds to TRBD1 (6 bases). CDR3 sequence: CAWTNLDREQYF. The CDR3 DNA is TGTGCCTGGACCAACCTCGACAGGGAGCAGTACTTC.